The table lists the clone carrying this TCR beta chain with many counts. What it binds is not known. Fresh 10 ml peripheral blood yielded PBMCs. RNA transcripts provided the source from which TCR beta CDR3 regions were amplified. TCR CDR3 underwent first-round RT-PCR with the HTBI primer set. MiXCR, applied by TCRdb to the multiplex PCR reads, yields one record per CDR3 protein. Here the sample spans approximately 210,000 distinct CDR3 sequences, about a sixth being singletons. Deletions cut 5 bases from V and 3 bases from J, with 20 bases between. Germline CDR1 reads SGHTA; CDR2 reads FQGTGA. This CDR3 region has 18 residues. This record comes from a study of T cells in Graves' hyperthyroidism and ophthalmopathy. For the study at large: At initial diagnosis, before any treatment had begun, peripheral blood was obtained.

Study-level findings and limits: A model of 13 V-J pairs discriminated ophthalmopathy from stable hyperthyroidism. Researchers found most expanded thyroid clonotypes above 0.001 in blood as well.

The specimen sequenced was blood. This TCR derives from a man between 50 and 59 years old with Graves' hyperthyroidism. The chain joins TRBV7-3 to TRBJ2-6; tentatively, D is TRBD1 or TRBD2 (6 bases each). The DNA of the CDR3 is TGTGCCAGCAGCCCTCAAGGGGGGCCAGGGTTTGGGGCCAACGTCCTGACTTTC. Its protein product is CASSPQGGPGFGANVLTF.